A single sample gave rise to the 16 T cell receptor beta chains below, sequenced in a study of blood T cell repertoires in COVID-19. Data came from immunoSEQ multiplex PCR; TCRdb stores just in-frame clones and leaves some out. Of about 190,000 clones detected, around 85% appear once; the ten largest clones hold 12%. The source material was peripheral blood. These receptors all stem from a woman in her 50s with acute or convalescent COVID-19.

CDR3 nucleotide sequence: TGTGCCAGCAGTAGACAGGGCAATCAGCCCCAGCATTTT. Its protein product is CASSRQGNQPQHF. The chain combines TRBV6-5 with TRBJ1-5, with a tentative D call TRBD1 (6 bases). Deletions cut 5 bases from V and 2 bases from J, with 7 bases between. This CDR3 spans 13 amino acids. CDR1 is MNHEY, CDR2 SVGAGI, per germline.

The V gene is TRBV2, the J gene TRBJ1-4; D remains unclear. Germline-derived CDR1 and CDR2 are SNHLY and FYNNEI. V lost 2 bases to trimming and J lost 0 bases, with 13 bases between them. The length of the CDR3 is 17 residues. CDR3 in DNA: TGTGCCAGCAGTGAAACGGTGGAAGGAGCAACTAATGAAAAACTGTTTTTT. Protein sequence: CASSETVEGATNEKLFF.

This chain links TRBV27 with TRBJ1-2; 11 bases map to TRBD1. The CDR3 totals 15 residues. The germline V gene encodes CDR1 MNHEY and CDR2 SMNVEV (reference sequence). V shed 5 bases, J shed 7 bases, and the junction held 9 bases outside the gene matches. The CDR3 nucleotides are TGTGCCAGCAGTGCTCCGGGACAGGGGGTAGGTGGCTACACCTTC. This encodes CASSAPGQGVGGYTF.

CDR3 DNA: TGTGCCAGCAGTTTCCAGGGAGGGGGCTACACCTTC. Its translation: CASSFQGGGYTF. The chain couples TRBV12-3 or TRBV12-4 to TRBJ1-2; possible D gene TRBD1, 5 bases. This CDR3 is 12 amino acids long. Trimming removed 3 bases from V and 8 bases from J, with 10 bases in between.

This chain joins TRBV2 and TRBJ1-2; 10 bases align to TRBD1. The ends lost 5 bases at V and 6 bases at J; junction bases unmatched: 3. This CDR3 comprises 13 residues. The germline V gene has CDR1 SNHLY and CDR2 FYNNEI. DNA for the CDR3: TGTGCCAGCAGTCGACAGGGGGCGGATGGCTACACCTTC. Residues: CASSRQGADGYTF.

The chain uses TRBV29-1 and TRBJ1-4, with 7 bases matching TRBD1. The CDR3 length is 11 residues. Looked up from germline, CDR1 is SQVTM and CDR2 is ANQGSEA. The CDR3 reads CGGGGREKLFF. As DNA, the CDR3 is TGCGGTGGAGGGGGCCGGGAAAAACTGTTTTTT.

Only one count was recorded for this clone. The V and J genes are TRBV5-6 and TRBJ2-2; D call uncertain. Trimming took off 1 base at V and 4 bases at J, with 8 bases between the two ends. CDR3 length: 14 amino acids. Germline CDR1 reads SGHDT; CDR2 reads YYEEEE. The DNA of the CDR3 is TGTGCCAGCAGCTTGATTTCCAGCACCGGGGAGCTGTTTTTT. This translates into CASSLISSTGELFF.

This clone is a singleton in its sample. The chain links TRBV7-9 to TRBJ1-6; D perhaps matches TRBD1 (5 bases). Trimming took 7 bases from V and 0 from J, leaving 13 bases between them. Germline assignment: CDR1 SEHNR and CDR2 FQNEAQ (reference sequence). This CDR3 has 16 residues. This CDR3 is CASTRRGGSYNSPLHF. CDR3 nucleotides: TGTGCCAGCACCCGGAGGGGTGGCTCCTATAATTCACCCCTCCACTTT.

The rearrangement joins TRBV28 to TRBJ2-3, with 8 bases aligning to TRBD2. There are 15 residues in the CDR3. From germline, CDR1 is MDHEN and CDR2 SYDVKM. V lost 2 bases, J lost 1 base, and 2 bases stayed unmatched. The CDR3 reads CASSLIGGGTDTQYF. The CDR3 bases are TGTGCCAGCAGTTTAATCGGGGGGGGCACAGATACGCAGTATTTT. Full variable domain (missing parts from reference TRBV28 and TRBJ2-3): DVKVTQSSRYLVKRTGEKVFLECVQDMDHENMFWYRQDPGLGLRLIYFSYDVKMKEKGDIPEGYSVSREKKERFSLILESASTNQTSMYLCASSLIGGGTDTQYFGPGTRLTVL.

A few counts support this clone. The chain employs TRBV7-9 and TRBJ2-5; 9 bases line up with TRBD1. With V trimmed by 4 bases and J by 1 base, 4 bases remained unmatched. The germline gives CDR1 SEHNR, CDR2 FQNEAQ (reference sequence). The CDR3 has 15 amino acids. Written as DNA, the CDR3 is TGTGCCAGCAGCTCTAGGACAGGGGCCCAAGAGACCCAGTACTTC. Translated: CASSSRTGAQETQYF.

V gene TRBV7-9 combines with J gene TRBJ2-5; 11 bases map to TRBD1. The germline V gene encodes CDR1 SEHNR and CDR2 FQNEAQ (reference sequence). V lost 4 bases, J lost 0 bases, and 4 bases stayed unmatched. The CDR3 extends over 16 amino acids. CDR3 DNA sequence: TGTGCCAGCAGCTCGAGGGACAGGGGGTACCAAGAGACCCAGTACTTC. Protein: CASSSRDRGYQETQYF.

The chain carries TRBV13 and TRBJ2-5, with D possibly matching TRBD2 (6 bases). CDR1 is PRHDT and CDR2 is FYEKMQ in the germline V gene (reference sequence). This CDR3 is 16 amino acids long. V shed 2 bases and J shed 4 bases, with 17 bases lying between them. The CDR3 bases are TGTGCCAGCAGCTTAACCGGCCCGGCGGGGACAGAGACCCAGTACTTC. Amino acids: CASSLTGPAGTETQYF.

The chain carries TRBV24-1 and TRBJ2-3; TRBD2 might be the D (6 bases). The CDR3 has 16 amino acids. From germline, CDR1 is KGHDR and CDR2 SFDVKD. Trimming took 3 bases from V and 2 from J, leaving 14 bases between them. The CDR3 DNA reads as TGTGCCACCAGTGATCCCACTAGCTCCGTCACAGATACGCAGTATTTT. This gives the protein CATSDPTSSVTDTQYF.

The J gene is TRBJ1-3, the V gene TRBV2; 7 bases are shared with TRBD1. The CDR3 consists of 16 residues. CDR1 SNHLY and CDR2 FYNNEI come from the germline V gene. V was pared by 4 bases and J by 0 bases, with 6 bases of the junction left unmatched. CDR3 region: CASSADRSFSGNTIYF. The DNA for the CDR3 is TGTGCCAGCAGTGCGGACAGGTCCTTCTCTGGAAACACCATATATTTT.

The V and J genes are TRBV5-6 and TRBJ2-4; 10 bases map to TRBD2. The CDR3 consists of 18 residues. Germline CDR1 is SGHDT and CDR2 is YYEEEE. V lost 1 base and J lost 6; bases outside the gene matches: 13. CDR3 bases: TGTGCCAGCAGCTTGTCTAGCGGGAGAGGGTTTTCCGGAAACATTCAGTACTTC. This codes for CASSLSSGRGFSGNIQYF.

The gene calls are TRBV19 and TRBJ2-3, with 13 positions matching TRBD2. With V trimmed by 3 bases and J by 0 bases, 3 bases remained unmatched. The CDR3 loop spans 17 amino acids. Per germline, CDR1 LNHDA and CDR2 SQIVND (reference sequence). The CDR3 nucleotides read TGTGCCAGTAGTATCGGGACTAGCGGGGCGAGCACAGATACGCAGTATTTT. As protein: CASSIGTSGASTDTQYF.